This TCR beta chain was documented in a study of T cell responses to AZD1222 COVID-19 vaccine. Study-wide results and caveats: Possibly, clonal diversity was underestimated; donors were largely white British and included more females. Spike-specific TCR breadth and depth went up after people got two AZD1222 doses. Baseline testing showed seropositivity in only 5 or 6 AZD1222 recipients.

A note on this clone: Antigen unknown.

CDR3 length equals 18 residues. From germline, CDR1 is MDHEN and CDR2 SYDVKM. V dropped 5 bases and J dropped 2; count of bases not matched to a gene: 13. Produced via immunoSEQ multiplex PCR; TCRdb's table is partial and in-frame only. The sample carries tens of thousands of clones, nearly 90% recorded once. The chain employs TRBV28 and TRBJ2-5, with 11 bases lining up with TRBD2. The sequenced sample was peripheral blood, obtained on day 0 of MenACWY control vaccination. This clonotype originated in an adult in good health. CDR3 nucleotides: TGTGCCAGCAGTATCGCCCCCCCTAGCGGGGGGTTGCAAGAGACCCAGTACTTC. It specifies CASSIAPPSGGLQETQYF.